This entry lists 28 T cell receptor beta chains sequenced from one sample in a study of blood T cell repertoires in COVID-19. Clones were read by immunoSEQ multiplex PCR, and TCRdb kept only the in-frame ones, dropping some. Here the sample spans 220,000 or so clones, approximately 84% being singletons. The sequencing input was peripheral blood. All receptors derive from a man between 45 and 60 years old who had recovered from COVID-19.

This clone appeared once. The chain carries TRBV29-1 and TRBJ2-5; TRBD2 might be the D (6 bases). The germline gives CDR1 SQVTM, CDR2 ANQGSEA. This CDR3 region has 12 residues. Trimming took 7 bases from V and 5 from J, leaving 14 bases between them. The CDR3 region is CSALRGRETQYF. CDR3 nucleotide sequence: TGCAGCGCCTTACGAGGGAGGGAGACCCAGTACTTC.

V is TRBV13 and J is TRBJ1-1; 9 bases are a match to TRBD1. The CDR3 is 15 residues long. Germline V gene lookup returns CDR1 PRHDT and CDR2 FYEKMQ (reference sequence). J was trimmed by 5 bases and V by 4 bases; bases with no gene match: 8. The CDR3 region is CASSWRGQGWTEAFF. The CDR3 DNA is TGTGCCAGCAGCTGGAGGGGACAGGGCTGGACTGAAGCTTTCTTT. The full variable domain, rest sourced from reference TRBV13 and TRBJ1-1, is AAGVIQSPRHLIKEKRETATLKCYPIPRHDTVYWYQQGPGQDPQFLISFYEKMQSDKGSIPDRFSAQQFSDYHSELNMSSLELGDSALYFCASSWRGQGWTEAFFGQGTRLTVV.

The rearrangement links TRBV5-1 to TRBJ2-7; 9 nucleotides agree with TRBD1. The germline V gene encodes CDR1 SGHRS and CDR2 YFSETQ. CDR3 length: 13 residues. With V trimmed by 4 bases and J by 4 bases, 3 bases remained unmatched. DNA of the CDR3: TGCGCCAGCAGCCATGACAGGGGGTACGAGCAGTACTTC. This translates into CASSHDRGYEQYF.

This sequence joins TRBV28 and TRBJ2-1; 9 bases are a match to TRBD2. CDR1 and CDR2 from the germline V gene are MDHEN and SYDVKM. The CDR3 runs to 16 residues. V lost 3 bases and J lost 9; bases outside the gene matches: 12. The chain's CDR3 is CASSFRRSLAGSEQFF. As DNA, the CDR3 is TGTGCCAGCAGTTTTCGTAGGAGTCTAGCGGGAAGTGAGCAGTTCTTC. The complete variable domain, with remaining parts taken from reference TRBV28 and TRBJ2-1, reads DVKVTQSSRYLVKRTGEKVFLECVQDMDHENMFWYRQDPGLGLRLIYFSYDVKMKEKGDIPEGYSVSREKKERFSLILESASTNQTSMYLCASSFRRSLAGSEQFFGPGTRLTVL.

The chain carries TRBV30 and TRBJ2-3; TRBD2 agrees at 11 bases. This CDR3 contains 15 residues. Trimming removed 2 bases from V and 8 bases from J; junction bases left unmatched: 9. The germline V gene encodes CDR1 GTSNPN and CDR2 SVGIG (reference sequence). CDR3 bases: TGTGCCTGGAGTCAAGGGGTAGCGGGAGGGCGTACGCAGTATTTT. Translation gives CAWSQGVAGGRTQYF.

This chain links TRBV9 with TRBJ2-5; D is unresolved. Germline V gene lookup returns CDR1 SGDLS and CDR2 YYNGEE. Trimming took 0 bases from V and 2 from J, leaving 11 bases between them. CDR3 length: 15 amino acids. CDR3 coding DNA: TGTGCCAGCAGCGTAGGTCCCAGCGAACAAGAGACCCAGTACTTC. Amino acid sequence: CASSVGPSEQETQYF.

V and J are TRBV7-9 and TRBJ1-5; D gene ambiguous. V lost 5 bases and J 6 bases, leaving 14 bases between the germline ends. Germline V CDR1 and CDR2: SEHNR, FQNEAQ (reference sequence). This CDR3 region has 14 residues. CDR3 region: CASSPSFQGQPQHF. The CDR3 nucleotides are TGTGCCAGCAGCCCTAGCTTTCAAGGTCAGCCCCAGCATTTT.

The chain is built from TRBV29-1 and TRBJ2-3; D may be TRBD2 (6 bases). The CDR3 spans 16 residues. Per the germline V gene, CDR1 is SQVTM and CDR2 is ANQGSEA. Trimming left V 2 bases short and J 0 bases short, with 15 bases between. CDR3 sequence (DNA): TGCAGCGTTGAATCCCGGGACTCCTCTAGCACAGATACGCAGTATTTT. This codes for CSVESRDSSSTDTQYF.

The chain couples TRBV6-4 to TRBJ2-2; TRBD2 might be the D (6 bases). Germline V gene sequence: CDR1 MRHNA, CDR2 SNTAGT. The CDR3 is made up of 14 amino acids. Trimming removed 6 bases at V and 2 bases at J, with 10 bases between. The CDR3 sequence is CASRREYNTGELFF. DNA for the CDR3: TGTGCCAGCAGACGGGAGTATAACACCGGGGAGCTGTTTTTT.

Only a few counts were recorded for this clone. CDR3 residues: CASTLTWNQPQHF. The CDR3 DNA sequence: TGTGCCAGCACGTTGACATGGAATCAGCCCCAGCATTTT. The chain carries TRBV2 and TRBJ1-5; D uncertain. Trimming removed 7 bases at V and 4 bases at J, with 11 bases between. This CDR3 has 13 residues. Germline lookup yields CDR1 SNHLY and CDR2 FYNNEI. Supplemented by reference TRBV2 and TRBJ1-5, the full variable domain reads EPEVTQTPSHQVTQMGQEVILRCVPISNHLYFYWYRQILGQKVEFLVSFYNNEISEKSEIFDDQFSVERPDGSNFTLKIRSTKLEDSAMYFCASTLTWNQPQHFGDGTRLSIL.

V usage is TRBV5-1 and J usage is TRBJ2-1; possible D gene TRBD2, 5 bases. This CDR3 contains 14 residues. Trimming removed 2 bases at V and 6 bases at J, with 12 bases between. Germline V CDR1 and CDR2: SGHRS, YFSETQ. CDR3 DNA: TGCGCCAGCAGCTTAGGAGCGGTAAGCAATGAGCAGTTCTTC. It translates to CASSLGAVSNEQFF.

The chain couples TRBV20-1 to TRBJ1-1, with a possible D match to TRBD1 (5 bases). The ends were cut back, 3 bases at V and 10 bases at J, with 15 bases in the middle. The V gene's germline CDR1 is DFQATT and CDR2 SNEGSKA (reference sequence). The CDR3 has 12 residues. The CDR3 loop reads CSASGAARGAFF. The CDR3, as DNA: TGCAGTGCTAGTGGGGCAGCTAGGGGAGCTTTCTTT.

V gene TRBV4-1 combines with J gene TRBJ2-7; the D gene is possibly TRBD1 (5 bases). This CDR3 region has 14 residues. Germline lookup yields CDR1 MGHRA and CDR2 YSYEKL. Trimming removed 4 bases from V and 0 bases from J, with 10 bases in between. In nucleotides, the CDR3 is TGCGCCAGCAGCCTCGAGACAGCCTCCTACGAGCAGTACTTC. Protein product: CASSLETASYEQYF.

The rearrangement uses TRBV10-2 and TRBJ2-2; D is ambiguous. The CDR3 runs to 10 residues. Germline V gives CDR1 WSHSY, CDR2 SAAADI. The ends were cut back, 8 bases at V and 6 bases at J, with 4 bases in the middle. The CDR3 here is CASYSGELFF. The CDR3 DNA follows: TGCGCCAGCTACTCCGGGGAGCTGTTTTTT.

The chain recombines TRBV2 with TRBJ1-5; D gene ambiguous. This CDR3 comprises 15 residues. Trimming removed 4 bases at V and 0 bases at J, with 10 bases between. Germline V gene data show CDR1 as SNHLY and CDR2 as FYNNEI. CDR3: CASSASGNSNQPQHF. In DNA form, the CDR3 reads TGTGCCAGCAGTGCATCGGGGAATAGCAATCAGCCCCAGCATTTT.

The V and J genes are TRBV7-6 and TRBJ1-1; TRBD1 matches at 8 bases. J gave up 10 bases and V 1 base, and 11 bases lay outside the gene matches. CDR3 length equals 15 residues. Germline CDR1 is SGHVS and CDR2 is FNYEAQ. The CDR3 DNA is TGTGCCAGCAGCTTAGGACCTAGCAGGGGGCTGGGAGCTTTCTTT. Protein sequence: CASSLGPSRGLGAFF.

CDR3 DNA sequence: TGTGCCAGTCAGCGGGGGAACACAGATACGCAGTATTTT. It specifies CASQRGNTDTQYF. The genes are TRBV28 and TRBJ2-3; 8 bases line up with TRBD2. Germline V gene data show CDR1 as MDHEN and CDR2 as SYDVKM. The trim removed 9 bases at V and 2 bases at J, leaving 4 bases unmatched. This CDR3 has 13 amino acids.

CDR3 in DNA: TGTGCCAGCAGACGACAGGGGGCTGGCCAAGAGACCCAGTACTTC. Its protein product is CASRRQGAGQETQYF. V usage is TRBV28 and J usage is TRBJ2-5; 10 bases fit TRBD1. Per the germline V gene, CDR1 is MDHEN and CDR2 is SYDVKM. This CDR3 has 15 residues. V shed 6 bases, J shed 1 base, and the junction held 5 bases outside the gene matches. Using reference TRBV28 and TRBJ2-5 for the parts outside the CDR3, the full variable domain is DVKVTQSSRYLVKRTGEKVFLECVQDMDHENMFWYRQDPGLGLRLIYFSYDVKMKEKGDIPEGYSVSREKKERFSLILESASTNQTSMYLCASRRQGAGQETQYFGPGTRLLVL.

In regard to this clone: The identical CDR3 is also encoded by other nucleotide sequences in the sample. This chain links TRBV5-1 with TRBJ2-1; a weak D match, TRBD1 (6 bases). The CDR3 contains 15 residues. Germline V gene lookup returns CDR1 SGHRS and CDR2 YFSETQ. V was clipped by 2 bases and J by 3 bases, with 12 bases between them. In DNA, the CDR3 is TGCGCCAGCAGCTTTGATGGGGGCCTCTACAATGAGCAGTTCTTC. It specifies CASSFDGGLYNEQFF. Based on the CDR3 plus reference TRBV5-1 and TRBJ2-1, the full variable domain is KAGVTQTPRYLIKTRGQQVTLSCSPISGHRSVSWYQQTPGQGLQFLFEYFSETQRNKGNFPGRFSGRQFSNSRSEMNVSTLELGDSALYLCASSFDGGLYNEQFFGPGTRLTVL.

This clone has just one count. The rearrangement links TRBV13 to TRBJ1-6, with D uncertain. V was cut by 5 bases and J by 10 bases, with 21 bases left in between. The germline V gene encodes CDR1 PRHDT and CDR2 FYEKMQ (reference sequence). There are 16 residues in the CDR3. CDR3 sequence: CASSNGQRPPNSPLHF. The CDR3 DNA reads TGTGCCAGCAGCAACGGTCAGAGGCCTCCGAACTCACCCCTCCACTTT.

The CDR3 reads CASRELTANTEAFF. The DNA of the CDR3 is TGTGCCAGCAGGGAGTTGACAGCGAACACTGAAGCTTTCTTT. This chain links TRBV27 with TRBJ1-1; D is possibly TRBD1 (5 bases). Germline V gives CDR1 MNHEY, CDR2 SMNVEV (reference sequence). The ends were cut back, 6 bases at V and 1 base at J, with 12 bases in the middle. This CDR3 spans 14 amino acids.

The chain employs TRBV28 and TRBJ1-1, with 8 bases that match TRBD1. After removal of 5 bases from V and 8 bases from J, the junction contained 4 bases not matched to a gene. Per germline, CDR1 MDHEN and CDR2 SYDVKM. This CDR3 contains 12 residues. CDR3 DNA sequence: TGTGCCAGCAGTACGCGACAGGGGGAAGCTTTCTTT. It translates to CASSTRQGEAFF.

This chain joins TRBV27 and TRBJ2-7; TRBD1 agrees at 7 bases. CDR1 and CDR2 (germline): MNHEY, SMNVEV (reference sequence). The ends lost 6 bases at V and 3 bases at J; junction bases unmatched: 5. The CDR3 totals 13 residues. CDR3 loop: CASRKGQYYEQYF. The CDR3 bases are TGTGCCAGCAGAAAGGGACAGTACTACGAGCAGTACTTC.

V is TRBV28 and J is TRBJ2-1; 11 bases map to TRBD2. V shed 4 bases, J shed 4 bases, and the junction held 6 bases outside the gene matches. Germline V CDR1 and CDR2: MDHEN, SYDVKM. The CDR3 is 16 amino acids. CDR3 coding DNA: TGTGCCAGCAGTTCACCTCTAGCGGGAGGTTACAATGAGCAGTTCTTC. Translation: CASSSPLAGGYNEQFF.

The chain links TRBV6-5 to TRBJ1-1; possibly TRBD1 for D (6 bases). The length of the CDR3 is 15 residues. V lost 6 bases to trimming and J lost 1 base, with 15 bases between them. CDR1 is MNHEY, CDR2 SVGAGI, per germline. The CDR3 DNA is TGTGCCAGCAGACCCCGGGACACAAAGAACACTGAAGCTTTCTTT. Residues: CASRPRDTKNTEAFF.

The chain couples TRBV7-2 to TRBJ2-2; D is ambiguous. Germline loops: CDR1 SGHTA, CDR2 FQGNSA. V was clipped by 3 bases and J by 0 bases, with 14 bases between them. The CDR3 totals 17 residues. The CDR3 spells CASSLQPATANTGELFF. The CDR3 DNA sequence: TGTGCCAGCAGCTTGCAACCAGCCACAGCGAACACCGGGGAGCTGTTTTTT.

The chain has TRBV10-1 and TRBJ2-3, with D hard to call. The CDR3 extends over 14 amino acids. Deletions cut 7 bases from V and 4 bases from J, with 15 bases between. Germline-derived CDR1 and CDR2 are WNHNN and SYGVQD (reference sequence). CDR3 loop: CASKKSKESDTQYF. The CDR3 DNA follows: TGCGCCAGCAAAAAAAGCAAGGAGTCAGATACGCAGTATTTT.

This clone was recorded only once. This chain joins TRBV18 and TRBJ2-7, with 8 bases identical to TRBD2. V was clipped by 1 base and J by 4 bases; unmatched bases: 6. The CDR3 is 15 residues long. Germline CDR1 KGHSH, CDR2 LQKENI. The DNA for the CDR3 is TGTGCCAGCTCACCACTAGCGGGACGCGAGTACGAGCAGTACTTC. Encoded protein: CASSPLAGREYEQYF.